These 31 T cell receptor beta chains share one sample of origin, sequenced in a study of OX40 agonist ivuxolimab in advanced cancers. Generated by immunoSEQ multiplex PCR, the TCRdb table keeps only in-frame clones and is missing some. The sample yields tens of thousands of clones, 80% to 90% seen once. The sample consisted of CD4+ or CD8+ T cells sorted from blood, taken in a trial of the OX40 agonist ivuxolimab. The source of these receptors is an adult with an advanced solid tumor such as melanoma, head and neck, liver or kidney cancer.

The table lists this clone with a few counts. The chain combines TRBV18 with TRBJ2-2; D remains unclear. Germline-derived CDR1 and CDR2 are KGHSH and LQKENI. This CDR3 contains 15 residues. Trimming cost V 2 bases and J 0 bases, with 7 bases left between them. CDR3 nucleotides: TGTGCCAGCTCACCAAGGGCAGCGAACACCGGGGAGCTGTTTTTT. Its translation is CASSPRAANTGELFF.

This clone was counted a single time. The J gene is TRBJ2-7, the V gene TRBV13; the match to TRBD2 covers 8 bases. V lost 0 bases, J lost 5 bases, and 15 bases stayed unmatched. The CDR3 is 18 amino acids. The germline CDR1 and CDR2 sequences are PRHDT and FYEKMQ (reference sequence). The CDR3 here is CASSLGRWLQREQHEQYF. In DNA, the CDR3 is TGTGCCAGCAGCTTAGGCCGGTGGCTTCAGCGGGAGCAACACGAGCAGTACTTC.

The chain uses TRBV6-5 and TRBJ2-5; D could derive from TRBD1 or TRBD2 (5 bases each). Germline V gene data show CDR1 as MNHEY and CDR2 as SVGAGI. V lost 2 bases and J 2 bases, leaving 12 bases between the germline ends. This CDR3 region has 15 residues. CDR3 nucleotides: TGTGCCAGCAGTTACAACCGGGACGCTCAAGAGACCCAGTACTTC. This gives the protein CASSYNRDAQETQYF.

This chain links TRBV7-8 with TRBJ2-7; TRBD2 matches 8 bases. V shed 2 bases, J shed 2 bases, and the junction held 5 bases outside the gene matches. The CDR3 length is 15 residues. Germline CDR1 and CDR2: SGHVS and FQNEAQ. The CDR3 sequence: CASSLTGLGPYEQYF. CDR3 DNA: TGTGCCAGCAGCTTAACGGGACTAGGTCCCTACGAGCAGTACTTC.

The chain recombines TRBV7-2 with TRBJ1-1, with a tentative D call TRBD1 (6 bases). CDR1 is SGHTA and CDR2 is FQGNSA in the germline V gene. This CDR3 is 14 amino acids long. V was shortened by 5 bases and J by 6 bases, with 16 bases between the two germline ends. CDR3 sequence: CASSPQGVGAEAFF. DNA for the CDR3: TGTGCCAGCAGCCCACAGGGTGTTGGGGCTGAAGCTTTCTTT.

This chain connects TRBV7-9 to TRBJ1-1; no definite D call. V shed 5 bases and J shed 1 base, with 8 bases lying between them. The germline V gene encodes CDR1 SEHNR and CDR2 FQNEAQ (reference sequence). CDR3 length: 13 amino acids. CDR3 sequence (DNA): TGTGCCAGCAGCCTTCAGCCGAACACTGAAGCTTTCTTT. It specifies CASSLQPNTEAFF.

DNA of the CDR3: TGTGCCAGCAGTCTAGGGCGCGGGAGCTGGGAGACCCAGTACTTC. Translating it yields CASSLGRGSWETQYF. The chain recombines TRBV27 with TRBJ2-5, with 7 bases matching TRBD2. Germline V lookup: CDR1 MNHEY, CDR2 SMNVEV (reference sequence). This CDR3 is 15 amino acids long. J lost 5 bases, V lost 5 bases, and 11 bases had no gene match.

The chain combines TRBV25-1 with TRBJ1-5; D may be TRBD1 (6 bases). The CDR3 is made up of 12 amino acids. The germline V and J ends were trimmed by 6 bases and 8 bases, with 11 bases remaining between them. Per germline, CDR1 MGHDK and CDR2 SYGVNS. CDR3 DNA sequence: TGTGCCAGCAGAAGTTCAGGGGAGCCCCAGCATTTT. This encodes CASRSSGEPQHF.

The rearrangement joins TRBV11-2 to TRBJ2-2; TRBD1 is a possible D gene (6 bases). Germline assignment: CDR1 SGHAT and CDR2 FQNNGV. This CDR3 spans 14 amino acids. V was trimmed by 5 bases and J by 4 bases, leaving 11 bases between them. CDR3 loop: CASSKEGGTGELFF. CDR3 in DNA: TGTGCCAGCAGCAAAGAAGGGGGCACCGGGGAGCTGTTTTTT.

The chain combines TRBV7-9 with TRBJ1-1; weak D call: TRBD1 (5 bases). Germline CDR1 is SEHNR and CDR2 is FQNEAQ (reference sequence). This CDR3 comprises 14 residues. V lost 4 bases to trimming and J lost 3 bases, with 12 bases between them. CDR3 DNA sequence: TGTGCCAGCAGCTCCCAGGGAGGGTACACTGAAGCTTTCTTT. It yields the protein CASSSQGGYTEAFF.

The chain recombines TRBV6-5 with TRBJ1-2, with D unclear. Germline loops: CDR1 MNHEY, CDR2 SVGAGI. This CDR3 is 14 amino acids long. Trimming took 1 base from V and 7 from J, leaving 13 bases between them. The CDR3, as DNA: TGTGCCAGCAGTTACTTTTCCACCCCGGTTGGCTACACCTTC. Amino acids: CASSYFSTPVGYTF.

The chain links TRBV6-1 to TRBJ2-7, with 8 bases matching TRBD2. Germline trimming cut 3 bases from V and 6 bases from J; bases unmatched to any gene: 19. CDR1 and CDR2 (germline): MNHNS, SASEGT. There are 18 residues in the CDR3. The CDR3, as DNA: TGTGCCAGCAGTGAGTTAGTGACGGCGGGAGGAACCCGCGGCGAGCAGTACTTC. Translation gives CASSELVTAGGTRGEQYF.

As concerns this clone: An end of the junction differs from the germline gene, which may be a read error. The chain recombines TRBV7-7 with TRBJ2-2, with D hard to call. This CDR3 has 17 residues. Per germline, CDR1 SSHAT and CDR2 FNYEAQ (reference sequence). CDR3 DNA sequence: TGTGCTAGCAGCCCGTCCTTGGCTAATTCGAACACCGGGGAGCTGTTTTTT. Protein sequence: CASSPSLANSNTGELFF.

CDR3 sequence: CSVEDGPGTGNNEQFF. DNA for the CDR3: TGCAGCGTTGAAGACGGTCCCGGGACAGGGAACAATGAGCAGTTCTTC. V gene TRBV29-1 combines with J gene TRBJ2-1, with 9 bases identical to TRBD1. This CDR3 is 16 amino acids long. J gave up 5 bases and V 0 bases, and 8 bases lay outside the gene matches. Germline V CDR1 and CDR2: SQVTM, ANQGSEA.

In its sample, this clone was seen once. The chain employs TRBV19 and TRBJ1-3; tentative D call: TRBD1 (5 bases). CDR3 length equals 16 residues. V was pared by 6 bases and J by 4 bases, with 19 bases between. Germline V gene lookup returns CDR1 LNHDA and CDR2 SQIVND (reference sequence). The CDR3 nucleotides are TGTGCCAGTAGGAGGGAACAGGCTTATTACGGAAACACCATATATTTT. It yields the protein CASRREQAYYGNTIYF.

The gene calls are TRBV18 and TRBJ2-1; D may be TRBD1 (6 bases). CDR3 size: 15 residues. V shed 1 base and J shed 3 bases, with 10 bases lying between them. Germline CDR1 reads KGHSH; CDR2 reads LQKENI. CDR3 sequence reads: CASSPRTAGYNEQFF. For the CDR3, the DNA is TGTGCCAGCTCACCACGGACAGCTGGCTACAATGAGCAGTTCTTC.

Only one count was recorded for this clone. The chain combines TRBV9 with TRBJ1-4; D is uncertain. The germline V and J ends were trimmed by 2 bases and 0 bases, with 5 bases remaining between them. This CDR3 is 14 amino acids long. Germline values: CDR1 SGDLS, CDR2 YYNGEE. Here the CDR3 DNA reads TGTGCCAGCAGCGTCAGTGCAACTAATGAAAAACTGTTTTTT. Its translation is CASSVSATNEKLFF.

This CDR3 is CSVEERGQGVHGYTF. Written as DNA, the CDR3 is TGCAGCGTTGAAGAGAGGGGACAGGGAGTTCATGGCTACACCTTC. The chain recombines TRBV29-1 with TRBJ1-2, with TRBD1 matching 9 bases. The length of the CDR3 is 15 residues. Trimming removed 0 bases from V and 6 bases from J; junction bases left unmatched: 8. Germline CDR1 and CDR2: SQVTM and ANQGSEA.

This rearrangement joins TRBV7-3 to TRBJ2-1, with D hard to call. The CDR3 has 12 residues. Deletions cut 5 bases from V and 9 bases from J, with 11 bases between. Germline V CDR1 and CDR2: SGHTA, FQGTGA. CDR3 bases: TGTGCCAGCAGCCCGCCATCAGGTGAGCAGTTCTTC. It yields the protein CASSPPSGEQFF.

The chain joins TRBV19 to TRBJ2-7; 9 nucleotides line up with TRBD1. CDR1 is LNHDA, CDR2 SQIVND, per germline (reference sequence). This CDR3 contains 15 residues. Trimming removed 5 bases from V and 2 bases from J; junction bases left unmatched: 7. The CDR3 spells CASSRGQGTTYEQYF. In DNA form, the CDR3 reads TGTGCCAGTAGTCGGGGACAGGGCACGACCTACGAGCAGTACTTC.

The chain is built from TRBV11-2 and TRBJ1-1; 8 bases are a match to TRBD1. The CDR3 runs 14 residues. The V segment lost 5 bases and the J segment 4 bases; nucleotides outside the gene matches: 6. The germline gives CDR1 SGHAT, CDR2 FQNNGV. As DNA, the CDR3 is TGTGCCAGCAGCCAAGACAGGGGTGGCACTGAAGCTTTCTTT. Amino acids: CASSQDRGGTEAFF.

The chain couples TRBV7-9 to TRBJ2-3; 7 nucleotides line up with TRBD1. Germline trimming cut 2 bases from V and 0 bases from J; bases unmatched to any gene: 2. The CDR3 consists of 15 residues. The germline CDR1 and CDR2 sequences are SEHNR and FQNEAQ (reference sequence). CDR3 coding DNA: TGTGCCAGCAGCTTAATGGGACAGAGCACAGATACGCAGTATTTT. Amino acids: CASSLMGQSTDTQYF.

V usage is TRBV5-1 and J usage is TRBJ2-7, with no clear D. This CDR3 has 12 amino acids. The V end was cut by 0 bases, the J end by 2 bases, with 3 bases between. In germline, CDR1 is SGHRS, CDR2 YFSETQ. The CDR3 spells CASSLETYEQYF. CDR3 in DNA: TGCGCCAGCAGCTTGGAGACCTACGAGCAGTACTTC.

The chain carries TRBV4-1 and TRBJ1-4; no definite D call. Trimming took 0 bases from V and 8 from J, leaving 16 bases between them. Germline CDR1 and CDR2: MGHRA and YSYEKL. CDR3 length: 16 amino acids. The CDR3 region has the DNA TGCGCCAGCAGCCAAGATTTGTCGGACGGCGTGGAAAAACTGTTTTTT. Protein sequence: CASSQDLSDGVEKLFF.

The rearrangement links TRBV6-6 to TRBJ1-1, with 11 bases lining up with TRBD1. This CDR3 is 15 amino acids long. CDR1 is MNHNY, CDR2 SVGAGI, per germline (reference sequence). Unmatched junction bases numbered 8, after V lost 6 bases and J lost 5 bases. The CDR3 sequence is CASSERTGGLTEAFF. Here the CDR3 DNA reads TGTGCCAGCAGCGAACGGACAGGGGGCCTAACTGAAGCTTTCTTT.

Only one count was recorded for this clone. The chain employs TRBV14 and TRBJ1-2; unclear D gene. The V gene lost 1 base and the J gene lost 2 bases, with 5 bases spanning the gap. This CDR3 is built from 13 residues. Germline-derived CDR1 and CDR2 are SGHDN and FVKESK. This CDR3 is CASSQGENYGYTF. CDR3 coding DNA: TGTGCCAGCAGCCAAGGAGAGAACTATGGCTACACCTTC.

The gene calls are TRBV5-6 and TRBJ1-4; 9 positions agree with TRBD1. The CDR3 runs to 14 residues. CDR1 is SGHDT, CDR2 YYEEEE, per germline. With V trimmed by 2 bases and J by 7 bases, 3 bases remained unmatched. The CDR3 region has the DNA TGTGCCAGCAGCTTAGGGACAGGGATTGAAAAACTGTTTTTT. It specifies CASSLGTGIEKLFF.

The chain carries TRBV7-8 and TRBJ2-7; possibly TRBD1 for D (7 bases). The V gene lost 4 bases and the J gene lost 7 bases, with 11 bases spanning the gap. CDR1 SGHVS and CDR2 FQNEAQ come from the germline V gene. This CDR3 spans 12 amino acids. DNA of the CDR3: TGTGCCAGCAGCTCCCAGGGGGGAGAGCAGTACTTC. This sequence encodes CASSSQGGEQYF.

This clone was seen only once. The V and J genes are TRBV5-1 and TRBJ2-2; D gene ambiguous. Between the trimmed V and J ends, which lost 1 base and 1 base, there was a span of 11 bases. The CDR3 contains 16 residues. The germline V gene has CDR1 SGHRS and CDR2 YFSETQ. The CDR3 spells CASSLIPGLNTGELFF. Here the CDR3 DNA reads TGCGCCAGCAGCTTGATACCAGGATTGAACACCGGGGAGCTGTTTTTT.

Of note for this clone: Other DNA variants within this sample encode the same CDR3. The chain carries TRBV18 and TRBJ2-2; a weak D match, TRBD2 (5 bases). Germline CDR1 reads KGHSH; CDR2 reads LQKENI. Between the trimmed V and J ends, which lost 3 bases and 3 bases, there was a span of 8 bases. CDR3 length: 14 amino acids. The CDR3 is CASSPPADTGELFF. DNA for the CDR3: TGTGCCAGCTCACCCCCAGCGGACACCGGGGAGCTGTTTTTT. The full variable domain, with the rest looked up from reference TRBV18 and TRBJ2-2, is NAGVMQNPRHLVRRRGQEARLRCSPMKGHSHVYWYRQLPEEGLKFMVYLQKENIIDESGMPKERFSAEFPKEGPSILRIQQVVRGDSAAYFCASSPPADTGELFFGEGSRLTVL.

This rearrangement joins TRBV11-3 to TRBJ2-5; a weak D match, TRBD2 (5 bases). Germline V gives CDR1 SGHNT, CDR2 YENEEA. The CDR3 has 12 residues. Trimming took 4 bases from V and 9 from J, leaving 12 bases between them. The CDR3 DNA reads as TGTGCCAGCAGCTCCCCCCTGGGAGCCCAGTACTTC. Translated: CASSSPLGAQYF.